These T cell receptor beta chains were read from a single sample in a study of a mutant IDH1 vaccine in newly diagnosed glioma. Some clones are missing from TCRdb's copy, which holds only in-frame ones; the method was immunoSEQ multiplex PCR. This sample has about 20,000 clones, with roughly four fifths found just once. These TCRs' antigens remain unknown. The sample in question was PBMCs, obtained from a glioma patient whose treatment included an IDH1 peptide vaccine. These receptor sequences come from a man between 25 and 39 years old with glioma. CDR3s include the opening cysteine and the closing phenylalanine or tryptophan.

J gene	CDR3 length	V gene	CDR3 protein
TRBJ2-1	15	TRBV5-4	CASNPTSGRRNEQFF
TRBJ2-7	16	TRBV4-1	CASSPPLGRGPYEQYF
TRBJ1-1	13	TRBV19	CASSTELFRGAFF
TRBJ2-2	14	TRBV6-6	CASSYSIGTGELFF
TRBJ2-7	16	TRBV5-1	CASSLGLAGAIYEQYF
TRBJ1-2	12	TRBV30	CAWTQGAPGYTF
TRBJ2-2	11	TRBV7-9	CASSPPGELFF
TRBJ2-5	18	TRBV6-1	CASSESKGSSGNQETQYF
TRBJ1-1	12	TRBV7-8	CATRQQAGEAFF
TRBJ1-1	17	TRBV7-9	CASSLSPGRAMNTEAFF
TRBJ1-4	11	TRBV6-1	CASSEDNMVFF
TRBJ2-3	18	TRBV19	CASSISRGLSGPTDTQYF
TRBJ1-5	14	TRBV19	CASSTGVSNQPQHF
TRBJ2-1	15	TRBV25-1	CANTLPSGSGNEQFF
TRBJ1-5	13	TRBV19	CASSRTVSQPQHF
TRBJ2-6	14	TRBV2	CASSGDSGANVLTF
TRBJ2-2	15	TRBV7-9	CASSSAGENTGELFF
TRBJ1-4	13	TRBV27	CASSLSTNEKLFF
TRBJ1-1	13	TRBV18	CASSMGENTEAFF
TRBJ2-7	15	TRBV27	CASSSTSGTLYEQYF
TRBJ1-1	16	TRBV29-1	CSVGSHRGEGSTEAFF
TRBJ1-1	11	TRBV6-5	CASSNRVTAFF
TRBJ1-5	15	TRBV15	CATSRVVRGGQPQHF
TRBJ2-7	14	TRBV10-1	CASSVGRRNYEQYF
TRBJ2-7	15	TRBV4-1	CASSQALRGFREQYF
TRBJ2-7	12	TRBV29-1	CSVEDRPYEQYF
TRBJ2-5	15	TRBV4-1	CASSQDGAGKETQYF
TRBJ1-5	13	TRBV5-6	CASSLGGDQPQHF
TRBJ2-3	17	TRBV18	CASSVGRGSKGTDTQYF
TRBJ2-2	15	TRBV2	CASSERGSGRVELFF
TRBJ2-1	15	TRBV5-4	CASGLQGPSYNEQFF
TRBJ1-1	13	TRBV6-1	CASSPGTPDAAFF
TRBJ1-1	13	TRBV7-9	CASSYSGTEEAFF
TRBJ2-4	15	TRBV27	CASSADRGAKNIQYF
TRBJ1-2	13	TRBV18	CASSRQALESYTF
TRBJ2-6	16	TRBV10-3	CAIRGDTSSGANVLTF
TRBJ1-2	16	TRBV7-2	CASSSGVRGDNYGYTF
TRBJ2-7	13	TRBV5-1	CASSLDVAYEQYF
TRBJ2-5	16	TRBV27	CASSFLGTSLQETQYF
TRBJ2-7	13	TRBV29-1	CSVASRVGYEQYF
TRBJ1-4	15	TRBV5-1	CASSLAGQGNEKLFF
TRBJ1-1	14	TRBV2	CASSAGQTNTEAFF
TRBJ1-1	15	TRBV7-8	CASSPNGAGGTEAFF
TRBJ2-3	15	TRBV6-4	CASSEVAGATDTQYF
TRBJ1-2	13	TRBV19	CASRTGANYGYTF
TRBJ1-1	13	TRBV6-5	CASSTRTDTEAFF
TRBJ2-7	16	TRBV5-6	CASSSQGGRATVEQYF
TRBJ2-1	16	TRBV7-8	CASSSRLGTSNPSQFF
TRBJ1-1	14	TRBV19	CASRTDRVGTEAFF
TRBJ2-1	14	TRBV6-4	CASSTGTGKDEQFF
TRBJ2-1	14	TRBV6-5	CASSSIGVLNEQFF
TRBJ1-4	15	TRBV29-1	CSVARDPATNEKLFF
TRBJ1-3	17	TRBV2	CASSILPWASGGNTIYF